Listed here are 32 T cell receptor beta chains from one sample, sequenced in a study of cytomegalovirus exposure and HLA in healthy donors. Primers for the PCR totalled 60 Vbeta and 13 Jbeta. Assay used: immunoSEQ multiplex PCR; TCRdb lists only in-frame clones, some missing. The data show roughly 56,000 clones, about four fifths seen once. The sample comprised PBMCs. The source is a boy aged 5-17 years in good health and CMV-seropositive.

As concerns this clone: Other DNA sequences from this sample encode an identical CDR3 as well. V is TRBV12-5 and J is TRBJ2-6, with 9 bases matching TRBD2. The CDR3 is made up of 20 amino acids. V was pared by 3 bases and J by 5 bases, with 17 bases of the junction left unmatched. CDR1 is LGHNT, CDR2 FRNRAP, per germline. CDR3 coding DNA: TGTGCTAGTGGTTTTTTAGCGGGGGATTCCGTTCTGGGTCGGGCCAACGTCCTGACTTTC. This sequence encodes CASGFLAGDSVLGRANVLTF.

V usage is TRBV29-1 and J usage is TRBJ2-1, with 9 positions matching TRBD2. V dropped 0 bases and J dropped 2; count of bases not matched to a gene: 5. The CDR3 spans 16 residues. In germline, CDR1 is SQVTM, CDR2 ANQGSEA. The CDR3 loop reads CSVEDQRGATYNEQFF. For the CDR3, the DNA is TGCAGCGTTGAAGATCAGCGGGGGGCTACCTACAATGAGCAGTTCTTC.

The chain employs TRBV29-1 and TRBJ2-5, with D possibly matching TRBD1 (5 bases). The CDR3 is made up of 14 amino acids. Trimming shortened V by 4 bases and J by 5 bases, and 17 bases separated the two germline ends. The V gene's germline CDR1 is SQVTM and CDR2 ANQGSEA. The CDR3 coding sequence is TGCAGCGTTGGGGGCAGGGTTCTATCGGAGACCCAGTACTTC. The encoded protein is CSVGGRVLSETQYF.

This chain uses TRBV7-3 with TRBJ2-6; D gene unclear. CDR1 and CDR2 (germline): SGHTA, FQGTGA. Between the trimmed V and J ends, which lost 3 bases and 0 bases, there was a span of 9 bases. CDR3 length: 16 amino acids. The CDR3 region has the DNA TGTGCCAGCAGCTTCGAAGCCGCCTCTGGGGCCAACGTCCTGACTTTC. Its translation is CASSFEAASGANVLTF.

This clone is a singleton in its sample. The chain recombines TRBV9 with TRBJ2-2, with D perhaps matching TRBD2 (5 bases). The CDR3 loop spans 13 amino acids. Trimming removed 4 bases from V and 6 bases from J, with 10 bases in between. Germline V CDR1 and CDR2: SGDLS, YYNGEE. The DNA for the CDR3 is TGTGCCAGCAGCCCGGGGTCCCCCGGGGAGCTGTTTTTT. This codes for CASSPGSPGELFF.

This clone was observed a few times. The DNA for the CDR3 is TGCGCCAGCAAAATTCAGGGCACGAGAGGTTCACCCCTCCACTTT. Encoded protein: CASKIQGTRGSPLHF. The genes are TRBV5-1 and TRBJ1-6; D perhaps matches TRBD1 (5 bases). Trimming left V 6 bases short and J 9 bases short, with 19 bases between. Germline V gives CDR1 SGHRS, CDR2 YFSETQ. This CDR3 has 15 amino acids.

The rearrangement joins TRBV28 to TRBJ2-5; TRBD2 is a possible D gene (5 bases). The CDR3 covers 13 residues. Trimming removed 7 bases at V and 0 bases at J, with 9 bases between. Germline CDR1 MDHEN, CDR2 SYDVKM. The DNA for the CDR3 is TGTGCCAGCAAACCGGGAAACCAAGAGACCCAGTACTTC. Translating it yields CASKPGNQETQYF.

J is TRBJ1-5 and V is TRBV6-1, with D uncertain. Trimming stripped 10 bases from V and 5 bases from J, with 6 bases between. The CDR3 covers 10 residues. Germline V gene sequence: CDR1 MNHNS, CDR2 SASEGT. For the CDR3, the DNA is TGTGCCACCCACTATCAGCCCCAGCATTTT. It translates to CATHYQPQHF.

V usage is TRBV5-1 and J usage is TRBJ2-5; tentative D call: TRBD1 (5 bases). V was cut by 2 bases and J by 5 bases, with 13 bases left in between. The CDR3 spans 14 residues. CDR1 SGHRS and CDR2 YFSETQ come from the germline V gene. As DNA, the CDR3 is TGCGCCAGCAGCTTCAGGGTCGTGGGGGAGACCCAGTACTTC. Encoded protein: CASSFRVVGETQYF.

The chain joins TRBV11-3 to TRBJ2-7; 7 bases line up with TRBD2. The CDR3 sequence is 14 residues long. Germline-derived CDR1 and CDR2 are SGHNT and YENEEA. V was clipped by 3 bases and J by 5 bases; unmatched bases: 7. CDR3 loop: CASSLGGRSHEQYF. The CDR3 DNA reads TGTGCCAGCAGCTTGGGGGGGAGATCGCACGAGCAGTACTTC.

V and J are TRBV18 and TRBJ1-1; D might be TRBD1 (5 bases). Germline loops: CDR1 KGHSH, CDR2 LQKENI. Between the trimmed V and J ends, which lost 3 bases and 1 base, there was a span of 15 bases. This CDR3 spans 16 amino acids. The CDR3 reads CASSPEQGAWNTEAFF. The CDR3 DNA sequence: TGTGCCAGCTCACCGGAGCAGGGCGCTTGGAACACTGAAGCTTTCTTT.

The J gene is TRBJ1-5, the V gene TRBV2; the D gene is possibly TRBD1 (6 bases). Trimming took 1 base from V and 3 from J, leaving 10 bases between them. The CDR3 is 15 residues long. Germline CDR1 reads SNHLY; CDR2 reads FYNNEI. The CDR3 bases are TGTGCCAGCAGTGAAGAGGCGGGGGCCAATCAGCCCCAGCATTTT. Translated: CASSEEAGANQPQHF.

The V call is TRBV5-4, the J call TRBJ1-1; D gene unclear. CDR1 is SGHNT, CDR2 YYREEE, per germline (reference sequence). This CDR3 contains 14 residues. V was shortened by 1 base and J by 11 bases, with 18 bases between the two germline ends. Here the CDR3 reads CASSLSRRRLAAFF. The CDR3 nucleotides are TGTGCCAGCAGCTTGTCTAGGCGCCGGCTGGCGGCTTTCTTT.

J is TRBJ2-7 and V is TRBV28, with D possibly matching TRBD2 (6 bases). Trimming pared 7 bases from V and 6 bases from J, leaving 16 bases between. This CDR3 contains 13 residues. Germline V CDR1 and CDR2: MDHEN, SYDVKM. The CDR3 protein is CASTNRLGGEQYF. CDR3 sequence (DNA): TGTGCCAGCACCAACAGGTTGGGGGGCGAGCAGTACTTC.

The V gene is TRBV15, the J gene TRBJ1-2; 7 nucleotides line up with TRBD1. The J segment lost 6 bases and the V segment lost 0 bases, leaving 13 bases of the junction unmatched. The germline gives CDR1 LNHNV, CDR2 YYDKDF (reference sequence). This CDR3 contains 17 residues. The chain's CDR3 is CATSRDPGQRRNDGYTF. The CDR3 nucleotides are TGTGCCACCAGCAGAGATCCGGGACAGCGGAGGAATGATGGCTACACCTTC.

The chain employs TRBV19 and TRBJ2-7, with a weak D call TRBD2 (5 bases). CDR1 LNHDA and CDR2 SQIVND come from the germline V gene (reference sequence). Trimming stripped 4 bases from V and 5 bases from J, with 12 bases between. The CDR3 is made up of 13 amino acids. CDR3 DNA sequence: TGTGCCAGTAGTAGGGCTAGCTTTGACGAGCAGTACTTC. Protein product: CASSRASFDEQYF.

This clone appeared a single time. This chain connects TRBV14 to TRBJ2-1, with D possibly being TRBD1 (6 bases). In germline, CDR1 is SGHDN, CDR2 FVKESK. V dropped 1 base and J dropped 14 bases, with 12 bases sitting between them. The CDR3 loop spans 12 amino acids. This CDR3 reads CASSQVRDKEFF. The CDR3 DNA reads as TGTGCCAGCAGCCAAGTACGGGACAAGGAGTTCTTC.

This chain links TRBV10-3 with TRBJ1-6, with a weak D call TRBD1 (5 bases). Germline values: CDR1 ENHRY, CDR2 SYGVKD. The CDR3 sequence is 14 residues long. V was shortened by 5 bases and J by 8 bases, with 13 bases between the two germline ends. The CDR3 here is CAISPKGKYSPLHF. The DNA of the CDR3 is TGTGCCATCAGTCCAAAGGGGAAATATTCACCCCTCCACTTT.

This sequence joins TRBV4-1 and TRBJ1-2; 7 positions agree with TRBD1. After removal of 4 bases from V and 8 bases from J, the junction contained 16 bases not matched to a gene. The CDR3 sequence is 16 residues long. CDR1 is MGHRA, CDR2 YSYEKL, per germline. The CDR3 sequence is CASSRLTGDSVGGYTF. In DNA, the CDR3 is TGCGCCAGCAGCCGACTCACAGGGGACTCGGTAGGGGGCTACACCTTC.

The chain uses TRBV5-5 and TRBJ1-4; D gene ambiguous. Germline V gives CDR1 SGHKS, CDR2 YYEKEE (reference sequence). The CDR3 has 14 residues. V lost 2 bases, J lost 2 bases, and 7 bases lay in between. The CDR3, as DNA: TGTGCCAGCAGCTTATGGCAGACTAATGAAAAACTGTTTTTT. This gives the protein CASSLWQTNEKLFF. Using reference TRBV5-5 and TRBJ1-4 for the parts outside the CDR3, the full variable domain is DAGVTQSPTHLIKTRGQQVTLRCSPISGHKSVSWYQQVLGQGPQFIFQYYEKEERGRGNFPDRFSARQFPNYSSELNVNALLLGDSALYLCASSLWQTNEKLFFGSGTQLSVL.

CDR3 region: CASSPPSQDGYTF. CDR3 nucleotide sequence: TGTGCCAGCTCACCACCTTCACAAGATGGCTACACCTTC. This chain links TRBV18 with TRBJ1-2; D remains ambiguous. The CDR3 has 13 amino acids. Germline V gives CDR1 KGHSH, CDR2 LQKENI. With 0 bases removed from V and 6 bases from J, the gap between germline ends came to 8 bases.

The gene calls are TRBV7-9 and TRBJ2-4, with D uncertain. The CDR3 is 14 residues long. Germline values: CDR1 SEHNR, CDR2 FQNEAQ (reference sequence). The V gene lost 2 bases and the J gene lost 2 bases, with 7 bases spanning the gap. The DNA of the CDR3 is TGTGCCAGCAGCTTACACGGTTCCAAAAACATTCAGTACTTC. As protein: CASSLHGSKNIQYF.

This chain connects TRBV28 to TRBJ2-7; D unclear. Trimming took 7 bases from V and 2 from J, leaving 15 bases between them. This CDR3 is built from 14 residues. CDR1 and CDR2 (germline): MDHEN, SYDVKM. The CDR3 reads CASIRSGHTYEQYF. The CDR3 DNA sequence: TGTGCCAGCATCCGATCGGGTCATACCTACGAGCAGTACTTC.

This chain joins TRBV25-1 and TRBJ1-2; tentatively, D is TRBD1 (5 bases). Germline assignment: CDR1 MGHDK and CDR2 SYGVNS. The ends were cut back, 8 bases at V and 5 bases at J, with 30 bases in the middle. This CDR3 spans 18 amino acids. DNA for the CDR3: TGTGCCAGCCCAAAGGAGGGGACGGCTACCTCCTTTGGGTATGGCTACACCTTC. Protein sequence: CASPKEGTATSFGYGYTF.

This clone was counted a few times. This chain connects TRBV11-2 to TRBJ2-7; 8 bases map to TRBD2. CDR3 length: 15 residues. The germline gives CDR1 SGHAT, CDR2 FQNNGV. V gave up 5 bases and J gave up 3 bases; unmatched junction bases: 9. The CDR3 DNA follows: TGTGCCAGCAGCGCCCCGGGCCGGGGGGGCTACGAGCAGTACTTC. This translates into CASSAPGRGGYEQYF. Supplemented by reference TRBV11-2 and TRBJ2-7, the full variable domain reads EAGVAQSPRYKIIEKRQSVAFWCNPISGHATLYWYQQILGQGPKLLIQFQNNGVVDDSQLPKDRFSAERLKGVDSTLKIQPAKLEDSAVYLCASSAPGRGGYEQYFGPGTRLTVT.

The chain employs TRBV6-6 and TRBJ2-7; maybe TRBD1 (6 bases). Germline V gene data show CDR1 as MNHNY and CDR2 as SVGAGI (reference sequence). CDR3 length equals 14 residues. The V and J ends lost 5 bases and 7 bases respectively, with 18 bases between them. The CDR3 region is CASSVRGFEGEQYF. CDR3 DNA: TGTGCCAGCAGTGTCAGGGGTTTCGAGGGGGAGCAGTACTTC.

The sample holds a few counts of this clone. The V and J genes are TRBV4-1 and TRBJ1-6; D remains ambiguous. This CDR3 has 16 amino acids. Trimming stripped 3 bases from V and 14 bases from J, with 23 bases between. CDR1 MGHRA and CDR2 YSYEKL come from the germline V gene. CDR3 coding DNA: TGCGCCAGCAGCCATCCCCAGGCGGGTCCCCGGATGGCCCTCCACTTT. Encoded protein: CASSHPQAGPRMALHF.

This sequence joins TRBV5-8 and TRBJ2-2; unclear D gene. Trimming left V 0 bases short and J 4 bases short, with 7 bases between. The CDR3 loop spans 14 amino acids. Germline-derived CDR1 and CDR2 are SGHTS and YDEGEE. CDR3 nucleotides: TGTGCCAGCAGCTTGGCCTACGGCACCGGGGAGCTGTTTTTT. Translation gives CASSLAYGTGELFF.

The chain carries TRBV6-5 and TRBJ1-2; tentative D call: TRBD1 (5 bases). Trimming removed 0 bases from V and 4 bases from J, with 12 bases in between. Looked up from germline, CDR1 is MNHEY and CDR2 is SVGAGI. CDR3 size: 15 residues. CDR3 region: CASSYSLGAGYGYTF. CDR3 DNA sequence: TGTGCCAGCAGTTACTCCTTAGGGGCAGGCTATGGCTACACCTTC.

V usage is TRBV5-1 and J usage is TRBJ1-2; D perhaps matches TRBD1 (5 bases). Trimming removed 0 bases from V and 6 bases from J, with 12 bases in between. Germline loops: CDR1 SGHRS, CDR2 YFSETQ. CDR3 length: 14 amino acids. For the CDR3, the DNA is TGCGCCAGCAGCTTGGGGTCAGGGAATCATGGCTACACCTTC. Its translation is CASSLGSGNHGYTF.

This chain joins TRBV11-2 and TRBJ2-7, with 12 bases fitting TRBD2. Germline V gives CDR1 SGHAT, CDR2 FQNNGV. The CDR3 loop spans 16 amino acids. V gave up 1 base and J gave up 6 bases; unmatched junction bases: 7. This chain's CDR3 is CASSLGTSGGYREQYF. The CDR3 DNA sequence: TGTGCCAGCAGCTTAGGTACTAGCGGGGGGTACCGCGAGCAGTACTTC.

The rearrangement links TRBV11-3 to TRBJ2-3, with D tentatively TRBD2 (6 bases). Germline CDR1 reads SGHNT; CDR2 reads YENEEA. Trimming removed 4 bases from V and 2 bases from J, with 7 bases in between. This CDR3 has 13 amino acids. The CDR3 DNA sequence: TGTGCCAGCAGCTGGACTATCACAGATACGCAGTATTTT. Translating gives CASSWTITDTQYF.